This T cell receptor (beta chain) was recovered during a study of immune evolution from preneoplasia to lung adenocarcinoma. Study outcomes and limitations: Normal lung had the highest top T cell clone frequencies.

Resections took place in Japan or China from the mid-2010s to the late 2010s. CDR1 is GTSNPN, CDR2 SVGIG, per germline (reference sequence). With 0 bases clipped from V and 6 bases from J, the junction kept 2 bases outside the gene matches. The CDR3 has 13 residues. With respect to this clone: Its specificity is not known.

Assay used: immunoSEQ multiplex PCR; TCRdb lists only in-frame clones, some missing. The data hold 4,000 to 5,500 clones, with roughly 79% observed a single time. The sequence derives from a donor older than 65 with lung adenocarcinoma. The V gene is TRBV30, the J gene TRBJ1-5, with TRBD1 identical over 7 bases. Material for sequencing was FFPE adjacent normal lung tissue. The chain's CDR3 is CAWSVQGFQPQHF. CDR3 coding DNA: TGTGCCTGGAGTGTACAGGGGTTTCAGCCCCAGCATTTT. Based on the CDR3 plus reference TRBV30 and TRBJ1-5, the full variable domain is SQTIHQWPATLVQPVGSPLSLECTVEGTSNPNLYWYRQAAGRGLQLLFYSVGIGQISSEVPQNLSASRPQDRQFILSSKKLLLSDSGFYLCAWSVQGFQPQHFGDGTRLSIL.